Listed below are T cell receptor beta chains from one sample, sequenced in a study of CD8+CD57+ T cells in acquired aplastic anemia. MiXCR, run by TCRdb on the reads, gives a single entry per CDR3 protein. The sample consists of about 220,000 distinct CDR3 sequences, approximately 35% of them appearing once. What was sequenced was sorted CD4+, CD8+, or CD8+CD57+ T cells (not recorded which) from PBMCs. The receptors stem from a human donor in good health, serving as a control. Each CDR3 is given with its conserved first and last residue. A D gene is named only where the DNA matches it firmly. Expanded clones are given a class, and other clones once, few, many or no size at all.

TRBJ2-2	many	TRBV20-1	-	TGCAGTGCTAGGTCGGGTAGCACCGGGGAGCTGTTTTTT	CSARSGSTGELFF
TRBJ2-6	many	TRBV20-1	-	TGCAGTGCTAGAGATGGCAGCTCTGGGGCCAACGTCCTGACTTTC	CSARDGSSGANVLTF
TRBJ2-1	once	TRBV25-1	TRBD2	TGTGCCAGGGGCAGCGGGGGATACAATGAGCAGTTCTTC	CARGSGGYNEQFF
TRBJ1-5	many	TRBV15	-	TGTGCCACCAGCAGAGAACGGTGGATTACCACCCTTATGGGCAATCAGCCCCAGCATTTT	CATSRERWITTLMGNQPQHF
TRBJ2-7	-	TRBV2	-	TGTGCCAGCATCGGGGGTGCCGGGGAGCTGTACTTC	CASIGGAGELYF
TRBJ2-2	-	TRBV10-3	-	TGTGCCATCAGTGAGTCCGGGCTTGGGGAGCTGTTTTTT	CAISESGLGELFF
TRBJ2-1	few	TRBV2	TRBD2	TGTGCCAGCAGTGAAAGCGCTAGCGGGAGGGGGGGTAACAATGAGCAGTTCTTC	CASSESASGRGGNNEQFF
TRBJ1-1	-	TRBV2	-	TGTGCCACCGGATTCCGGGACACTGAAGCTTTCTTT	CATGFRDTEAFF
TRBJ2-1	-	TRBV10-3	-	TGTGCCATCAAGGAGGGGGGGCATAATGAGCAGTTCTTC	CAIKEGGHNEQFF
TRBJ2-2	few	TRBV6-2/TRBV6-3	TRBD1	TGTGCCAGCAGGACAGGGCCGGACACCGGGGAGCTGTTTTTT	CASRTGPDTGELFF
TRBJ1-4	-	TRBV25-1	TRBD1	TGTGCCAGCAGTCCGGTTCTGGGACAGGGGACAGAAAAACTGTTTTTT	CASSPVLGQGTEKLFF
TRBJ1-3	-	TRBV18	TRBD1	TGTGCCAGCTCACCTCCAGACAGGGGAGCTGGAAACACCATATATTTT	CASSPPDRGAGNTIYF
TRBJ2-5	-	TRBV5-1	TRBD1	TGCGCCACATCCGGGACAGACGACCAAGAGACCCAGTACTTC	CATSGTDDQETQYF
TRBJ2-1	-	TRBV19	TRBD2	TGTGCCAGCAGCTCCTTGCGGGGGGGTGAGCAGTTCTTC	CASSSLRGGEQFF
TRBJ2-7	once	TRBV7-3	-	TGTGCCAGCAGCTTAATTGGGGAGAACGAGCAGTACTTC	CASSLIGENEQYF
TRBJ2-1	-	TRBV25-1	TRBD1	TGTGCCAGCAGTTCAAGACCATCACAGGGGCACAATGAGCAGTTCTTC	CASSSRPSQGHNEQFF
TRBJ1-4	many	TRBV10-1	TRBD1	TGCGCCAGAAAAATTCTCTTGCGGGACAGGGCGTTTGAAAAACTGTTTTTT	CARKILLRDRAFEKLFF
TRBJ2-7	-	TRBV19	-	TGTGCCAGTAGTACCCACCTGGGAGGGGGCGAGCAGTACTTC	CASSTHLGGGEQYF
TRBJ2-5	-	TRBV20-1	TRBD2	TGCAGTGCTAGAGATACTAGCGGGGGGACCCAAGAGACCCAGTACTTC	CSARDTSGGTQETQYF
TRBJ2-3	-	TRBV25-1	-	TGTGCCAGCAGTGAGGGACTTGGCACAGATACGCAGTATTTT	CASSEGLGTDTQYF
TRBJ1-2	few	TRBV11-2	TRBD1	TGTGCCAGCAGCTTTGAGGACAGGGGGGGTAACTATGGCTACACCTTC	CASSFEDRGGNYGYTF
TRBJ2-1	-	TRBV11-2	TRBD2	TGTGCCAGCAGCTTGAGGACTAGCCCACTAATATCCTACAATGAGCAGTTCTTC	CASSLRTSPLISYNEQFF
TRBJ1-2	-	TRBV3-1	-	TGTGCCAGCAGCCAAGCCCGCTCCGGCAAGTCTAACTATGGCTACACCTTC	CASSQARSGKSNYGYTF
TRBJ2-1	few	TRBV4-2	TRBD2	TGTGCCAGCAGCCGCGCCGGGAGCGGGACTAGCGTATCGGGTGAGCAGTTCTTC	CASSRAGSGTSVSGEQFF
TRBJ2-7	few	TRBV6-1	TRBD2	TGTGCCAGCAGTAAGCGGGGGACCTACGAGCAGTACTTC	CASSKRGTYEQYF
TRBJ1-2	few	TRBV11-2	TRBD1	TGTGCCAGCAGCTTAGAACCCCCGGACAGGGAGGGTACTAACTATGGCTACACCTTC	CASSLEPPDREGTNYGYTF
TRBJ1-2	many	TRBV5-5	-	TGTGCCAGCAGCCAGGGACTTCAGGGCTATGGCTACACCTTC	CASSQGLQGYGYTF
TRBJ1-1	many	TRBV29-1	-	TGCAGCACACGCAGGGATTACACTGAAGCTTTCTTT	CSTRRDYTEAFF
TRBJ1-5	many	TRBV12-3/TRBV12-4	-	TGTGCCAGCAAGGAGGGGGGGAAGCCCCAGCATTTT	CASKEGGKPQHF
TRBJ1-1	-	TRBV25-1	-	TGTGCCAGCAGTGAATCAGGGGCCAACACTGAAGCTTTCTTT	CASSESGANTEAFF
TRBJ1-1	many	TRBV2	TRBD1	TGTGCCAGCAGTGAAAATCGGGACAGAAAGTCGAGGAACACTGAAGCTTTCTTT	CASSENRDRKSRNTEAFF
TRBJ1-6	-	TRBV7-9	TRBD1	TGTGCCAGCAGCCTGGACAGGGCGTATAATTCACCCCTCCACTTT	CASSLDRAYNSPLHF
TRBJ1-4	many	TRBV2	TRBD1	TGTGCCAGCATTGGGGACAGGGGGTATGAAAAACTGTTTTTT	CASIGDRGYEKLFF
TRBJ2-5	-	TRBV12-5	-	TGTGCTAGTGGTTGGGGCCTTTCCCTTAGGGAGACCCAGTACTTC	CASGWGLSLRETQYF
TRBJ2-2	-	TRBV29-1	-	TGCAGCGTTGAGAAAGGGCTTAACACCGGGGAGCTGTTTTTT	CSVEKGLNTGELFF
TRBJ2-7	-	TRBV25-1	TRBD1	TGTGCCAGCAGTAATCGAGGGACAGGGGCCGAGCAGTACTTC	CASSNRGTGAEQYF
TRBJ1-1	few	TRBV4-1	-	TGCGCCAGCAGCCAAATAGGGTCCAACACTGAAGCTTTCTTT	CASSQIGSNTEAFF
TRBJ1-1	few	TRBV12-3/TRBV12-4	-	TGTGCCAGCAGATCCGGACCTCGAGGCACTGAAGCTTTCTTT	CASRSGPRGTEAFF
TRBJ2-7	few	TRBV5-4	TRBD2	TGTGCCAGCAGCTTGGGTTCTAGCGGCGTTTCCTACGAGCAGTACTTC	CASSLGSSGVSYEQYF
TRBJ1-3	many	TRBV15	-	TGTGCCACCAGCAGACAGAGCTCTGGAAACACCATATATTTT	CATSRQSSGNTIYF